This T cell receptor (beta chain) was recovered during a study of T cells in Graves' hyperthyroidism and ophthalmopathy. Germline V gene sequence: CDR1 MNHEY, CDR2 SVGEGT. V lost 8 bases to trimming and J lost 0 bases, with 14 bases between them. The CDR3 is 15 amino acids. The TCR beta CDR3 regions underwent amplification using RNA transcripts as the source. First-round RT-PCR with HTBI primers amplified the TCR CDR3 region. Via MiXCR, TCRdb re-called the multiplex PCR reads, giving one row per CDR3 protein. The sample has 600,000 to 700,000 distinct CDR3 sequences; about 15% are singletons. This clonotype was seen ten or more times.

The V call is TRBV6-2 or TRBV6-3, the J call TRBJ1-3; possibly TRBD1 for D (5 bases). This TCR came from a woman aged 35 to 49 with Graves' ophthalmopathy. Sequenced input: blood. The CDR3: CASDKGTSSGNTIYF. CDR3 DNA: TGTGCCAGCGACAAGGGGACCAGCTCTGGAAACACCATATATTTT.